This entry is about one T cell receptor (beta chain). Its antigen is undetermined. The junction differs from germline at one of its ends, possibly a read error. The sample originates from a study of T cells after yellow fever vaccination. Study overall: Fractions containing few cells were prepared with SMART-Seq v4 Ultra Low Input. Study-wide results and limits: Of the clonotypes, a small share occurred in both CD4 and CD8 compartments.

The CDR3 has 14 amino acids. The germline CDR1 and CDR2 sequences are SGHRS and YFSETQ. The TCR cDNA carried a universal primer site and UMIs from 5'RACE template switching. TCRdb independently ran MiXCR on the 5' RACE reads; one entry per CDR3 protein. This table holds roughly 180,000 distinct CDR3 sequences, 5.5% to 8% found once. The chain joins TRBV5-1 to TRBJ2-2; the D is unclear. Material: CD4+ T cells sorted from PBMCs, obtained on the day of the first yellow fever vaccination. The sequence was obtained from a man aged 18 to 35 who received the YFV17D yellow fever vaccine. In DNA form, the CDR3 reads TGCGCCAGCAGCCCCCGGGTGGCCACCGAGGAGCTGTTTTTT. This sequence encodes CASSPRVATEELFF. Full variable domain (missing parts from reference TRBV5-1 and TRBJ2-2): KAGVTQTPRYLIKTRGQQVTLSCSPISGHRSVSWYQQTPGQGLQFLFEYFSETQRNKGNFPGRFSGRQFSNSRSEMNVSTLELGDSALYLCASSPRVATEELFFGEGSRLTVL.